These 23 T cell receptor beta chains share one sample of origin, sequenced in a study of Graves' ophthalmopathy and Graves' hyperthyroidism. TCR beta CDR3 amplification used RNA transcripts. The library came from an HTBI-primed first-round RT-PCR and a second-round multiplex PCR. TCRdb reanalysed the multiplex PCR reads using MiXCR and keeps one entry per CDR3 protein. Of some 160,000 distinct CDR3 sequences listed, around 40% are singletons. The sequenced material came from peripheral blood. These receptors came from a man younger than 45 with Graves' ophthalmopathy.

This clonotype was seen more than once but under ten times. In DNA, the CDR3 is TGTGCCAGCAGTCCCAAGGGATTCTACGAGCAGTACTTC. Protein sequence: CASSPKGFYEQYF. The chain combines TRBV28 with TRBJ2-7, with unresolved D. Germline CDR1 MDHEN, CDR2 SYDVKM. Trimming took off 5 bases at V and 3 bases at J, with 11 bases between the two ends. The CDR3 has 13 residues. The full variable domain, completed using reference TRBV28 and TRBJ2-7, is DVKVTQSSRYLVKRTGEKVFLECVQDMDHENMFWYRQDPGLGLRLIYFSYDVKMKEKGDIPEGYSVSREKKERFSLILESASTNQTSMYLCASSPKGFYEQYFGPGTRLTVT.

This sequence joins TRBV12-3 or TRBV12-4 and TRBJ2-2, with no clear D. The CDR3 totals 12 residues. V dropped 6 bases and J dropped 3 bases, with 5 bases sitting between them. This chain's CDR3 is CASRGYTGELFF. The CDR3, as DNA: TGTGCCAGCAGGGGATACACCGGGGAGCTGTTTTTT.

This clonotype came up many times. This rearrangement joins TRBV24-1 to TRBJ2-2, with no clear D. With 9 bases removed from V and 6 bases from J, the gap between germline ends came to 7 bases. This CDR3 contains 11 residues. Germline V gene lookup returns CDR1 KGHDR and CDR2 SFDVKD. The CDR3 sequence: CATAQSGELFF. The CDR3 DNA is TGTGCCACCGCCCAATCCGGGGAGCTGTTTTTT.

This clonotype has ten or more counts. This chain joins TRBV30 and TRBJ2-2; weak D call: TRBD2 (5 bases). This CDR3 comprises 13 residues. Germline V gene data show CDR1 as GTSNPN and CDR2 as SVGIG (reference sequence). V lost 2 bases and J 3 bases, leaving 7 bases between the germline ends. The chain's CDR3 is CAWSHSDTGELFF. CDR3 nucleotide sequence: TGTGCCTGGAGTCATAGCGACACCGGGGAGCTGTTTTTT.

The CDR3 DNA reads as TGTGCCAGTAGTGAGGCGGGGTTCGGCCATGGCTACACCTTC. Translated: CASSEAGFGHGYTF. The chain uses TRBV19 and TRBJ1-2; D unresolved. Germline CDR1 reads LNHDA; CDR2 reads SQIVND (reference sequence). V was clipped by 5 bases and J by 6 bases, with 16 bases between them. CDR3 length: 14 amino acids.

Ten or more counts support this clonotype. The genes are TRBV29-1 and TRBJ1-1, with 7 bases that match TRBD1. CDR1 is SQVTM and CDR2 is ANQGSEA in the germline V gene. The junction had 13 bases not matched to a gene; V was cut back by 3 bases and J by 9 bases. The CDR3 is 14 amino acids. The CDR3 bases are TGCAGCGTTGAGCCGGCTGAGGGACAGATAAAAGCTTTCTTT. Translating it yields CSVEPAEGQIKAFF. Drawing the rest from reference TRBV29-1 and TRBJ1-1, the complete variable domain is SAVISQKPSRDICQRGTSLTIQCQVDSQVTMMFWYRQQPGQSLTLIATANQGSEATYESGFVIDKFPISRPNLTFSTLTVSNMSPEDSSIYLCSVEPAEGQIKAFFGQGTRLTVV.

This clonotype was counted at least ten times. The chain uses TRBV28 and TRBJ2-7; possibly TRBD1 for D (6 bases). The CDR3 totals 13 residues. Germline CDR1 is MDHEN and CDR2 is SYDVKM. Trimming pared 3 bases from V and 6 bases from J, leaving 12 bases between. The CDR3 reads CASSFKQGAEQYF. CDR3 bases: TGTGCCAGCAGTTTTAAACAGGGCGCCGAGCAGTACTTC.

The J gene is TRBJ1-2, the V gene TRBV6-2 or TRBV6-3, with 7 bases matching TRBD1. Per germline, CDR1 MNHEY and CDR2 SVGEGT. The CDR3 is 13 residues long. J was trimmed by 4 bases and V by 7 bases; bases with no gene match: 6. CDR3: CASTRQGGYGYTF. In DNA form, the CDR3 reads TGTGCCAGCACCAGACAGGGTGGCTATGGCTACACCTTC.

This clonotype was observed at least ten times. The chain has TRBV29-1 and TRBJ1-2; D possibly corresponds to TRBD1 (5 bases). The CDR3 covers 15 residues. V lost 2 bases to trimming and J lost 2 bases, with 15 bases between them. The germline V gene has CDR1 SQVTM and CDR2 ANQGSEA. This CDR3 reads CSVEPGFKGNYGYTF. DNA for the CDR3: TGCAGCGTTGAACCTGGTTTTAAGGGGAACTATGGCTACACCTTC.

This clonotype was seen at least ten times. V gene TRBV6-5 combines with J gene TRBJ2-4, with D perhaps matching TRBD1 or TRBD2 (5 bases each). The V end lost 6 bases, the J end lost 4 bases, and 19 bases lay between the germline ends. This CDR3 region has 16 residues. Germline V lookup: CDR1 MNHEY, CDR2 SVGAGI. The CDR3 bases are TGTGCCAGCAGAGGAGGACCCCCAGGGAGTAAAAACATTCAGTACTTC. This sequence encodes CASRGGPPGSKNIQYF.

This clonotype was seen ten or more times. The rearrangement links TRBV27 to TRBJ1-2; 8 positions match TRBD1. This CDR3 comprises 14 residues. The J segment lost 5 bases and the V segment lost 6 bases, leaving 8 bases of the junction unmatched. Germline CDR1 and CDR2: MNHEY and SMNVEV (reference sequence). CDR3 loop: CASSGQGGRYGYTF. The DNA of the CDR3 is TGTGCCAGCAGCGGACAGGGAGGTCGATATGGCTACACCTTC.

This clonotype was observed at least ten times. CDR3 nucleotide sequence: TGCAGCGTTGAGACAGGGTCCTACGAGCAGTACTTC. It specifies CSVETGSYEQYF. This chain links TRBV29-1 with TRBJ2-7; TRBD1 matches at 7 bases. CDR1 and CDR2 from the germline V gene are SQVTM and ANQGSEA. V lost 3 bases to trimming and J lost 1 base; unmatched junction nucleotides: 0. This CDR3 has 12 amino acids.

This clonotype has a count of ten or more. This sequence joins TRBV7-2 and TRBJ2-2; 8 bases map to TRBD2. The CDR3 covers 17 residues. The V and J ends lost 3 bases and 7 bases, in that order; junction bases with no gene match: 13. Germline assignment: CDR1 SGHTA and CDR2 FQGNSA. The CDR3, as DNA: TGTGCCAGCAGCTTTCCATCTTCAGCGGGAGCGGGCGGGGAGCTGTTTTTT. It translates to CASSFPSSAGAGGELFF.

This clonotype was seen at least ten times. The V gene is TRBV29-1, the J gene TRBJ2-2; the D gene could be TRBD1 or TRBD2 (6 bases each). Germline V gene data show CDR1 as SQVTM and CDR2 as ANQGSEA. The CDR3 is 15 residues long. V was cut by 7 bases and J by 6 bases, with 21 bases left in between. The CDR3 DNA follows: TGCAGCGCACGTCGGGGGCGGACGTTGGCCGGGGAGCTGTTTTTT. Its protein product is CSARRGRTLAGELFF.

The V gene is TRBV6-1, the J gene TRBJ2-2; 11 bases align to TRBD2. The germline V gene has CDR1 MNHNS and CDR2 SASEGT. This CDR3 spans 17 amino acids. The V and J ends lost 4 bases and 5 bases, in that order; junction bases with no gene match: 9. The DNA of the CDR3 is TGTGCCAGCAGTGCAATAGCGGGAGGGCCACAAACCGGGGAGCTGTTTTTT. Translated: CASSAIAGGPQTGELFF.

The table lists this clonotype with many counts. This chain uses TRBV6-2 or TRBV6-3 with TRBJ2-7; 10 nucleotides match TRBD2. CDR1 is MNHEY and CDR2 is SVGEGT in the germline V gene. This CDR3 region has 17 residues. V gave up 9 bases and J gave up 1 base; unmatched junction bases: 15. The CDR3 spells CARPIRLSGRVSYEQYF. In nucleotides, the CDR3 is TGTGCCAGACCTATCCGGTTGAGCGGGAGGGTGTCCTACGAGCAGTACTTC.

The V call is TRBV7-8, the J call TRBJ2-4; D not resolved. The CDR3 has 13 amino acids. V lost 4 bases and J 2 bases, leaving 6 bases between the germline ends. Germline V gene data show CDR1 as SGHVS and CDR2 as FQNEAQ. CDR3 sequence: CASSSGSKNIQYF. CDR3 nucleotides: TGTGCCAGCAGCTCAGGATCCAAAAACATTCAGTACTTC.

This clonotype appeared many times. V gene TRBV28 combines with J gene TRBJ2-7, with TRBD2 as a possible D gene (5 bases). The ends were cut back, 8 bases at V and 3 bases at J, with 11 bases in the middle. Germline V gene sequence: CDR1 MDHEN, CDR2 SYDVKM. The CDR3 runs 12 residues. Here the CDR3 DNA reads TGTGCCAGCTGGACGAGGGACTACGAGCAGTACTTC. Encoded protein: CASWTRDYEQYF.

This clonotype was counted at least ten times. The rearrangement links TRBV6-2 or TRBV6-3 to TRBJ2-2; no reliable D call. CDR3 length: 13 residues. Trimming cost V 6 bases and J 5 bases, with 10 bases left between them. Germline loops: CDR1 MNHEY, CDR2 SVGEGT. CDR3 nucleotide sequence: TGTGCCAGCAGCCCCGCCGAGACCGGGGAGCTGTTTTTT. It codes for CASSPAETGELFF.

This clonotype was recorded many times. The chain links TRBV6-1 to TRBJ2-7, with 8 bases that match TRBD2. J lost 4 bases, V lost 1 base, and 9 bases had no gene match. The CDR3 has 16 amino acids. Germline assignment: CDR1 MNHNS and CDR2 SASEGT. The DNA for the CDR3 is TGTGCCAGCAGTGAAGACCCGGGAGGGACGTCGTACGAGCAGTACTTC. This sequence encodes CASSEDPGGTSYEQYF.

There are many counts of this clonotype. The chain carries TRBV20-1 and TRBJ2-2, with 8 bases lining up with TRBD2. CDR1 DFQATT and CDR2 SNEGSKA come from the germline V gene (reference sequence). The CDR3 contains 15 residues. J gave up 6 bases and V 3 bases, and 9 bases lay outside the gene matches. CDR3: CSASRPSGLSGELFF. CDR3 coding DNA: TGCAGTGCTAGTCGACCTAGCGGGCTTTCCGGGGAGCTGTTTTTT.

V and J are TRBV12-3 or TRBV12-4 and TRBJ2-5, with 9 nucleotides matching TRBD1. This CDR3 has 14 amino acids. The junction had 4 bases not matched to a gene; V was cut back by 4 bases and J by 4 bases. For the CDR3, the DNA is TGTGCCAGCAGTTCAAACAGGGGGCTAGAGACCCAGTACTTC. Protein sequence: CASSSNRGLETQYF.

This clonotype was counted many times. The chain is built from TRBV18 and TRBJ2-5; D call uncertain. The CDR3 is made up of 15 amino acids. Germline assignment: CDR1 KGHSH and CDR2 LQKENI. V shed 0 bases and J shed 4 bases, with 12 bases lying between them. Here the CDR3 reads CASSPPSRSGETQYF. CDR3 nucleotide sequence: TGTGCCAGCTCACCACCATCTAGGTCGGGAGAGACCCAGTACTTC. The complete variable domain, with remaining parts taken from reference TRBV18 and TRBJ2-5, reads NAGVMQNPRHLVRRRGQEARLRCSPMKGHSHVYWYRQLPEEGLKFMVYLQKENIIDESGMPKERFSAEFPKEGPSILRIQQVVRGDSAAYFCASSPPSRSGETQYFGPGTRLLVL.